This T cell receptor (beta chain) was obtained from a study of cytomegalovirus exposure and HLA in healthy donors. Study-level information: In an earlier analysis, almost 120 million unique TCR beta sequences were found from some 170 million T cells. Study-wide points: An analysis was carried out at a later point. It showed that HLA-associated TCR beta chains were more clonally expanded than equally common non-associated chains. There were reportedly fewer N-insertions in an Asian-associated ancestry cluster than the approximately 600-donor mean, in a later analysis. A later analysis linked a missense DCLRE1C variant to TCR beta V- and J-gene trimming.

The PCR had 60 Vbeta and 13 Jbeta primers. The method was immunoSEQ multiplex PCR; TCRdb's version includes in-frame clones alone and lacks a portion of them. The table has roughly 130,000 clones, 65% to 80% seen once; the top ten hold around 2%. The germline V gene encodes CDR1 LNHDA and CDR2 SQIVND (reference sequence). The CDR3 sequence is 14 residues long. Deletions cut 4 bases from V and 2 bases from J, with 8 bases between. In regard to this clone: What it binds is not known.

V is TRBV19 and J is TRBJ2-2, with D possibly matching TRBD2 (6 bases). This clonotype was obtained from a woman between 35 and 50 years old in good health and CMV-seronegative. The sample comprised PBMCs. The CDR3 sequence is CASSTGLNTGELFF. The DNA for the CDR3 is TGTGCCAGTAGTACGGGACTTAACACCGGGGAGCTGTTTTTT.